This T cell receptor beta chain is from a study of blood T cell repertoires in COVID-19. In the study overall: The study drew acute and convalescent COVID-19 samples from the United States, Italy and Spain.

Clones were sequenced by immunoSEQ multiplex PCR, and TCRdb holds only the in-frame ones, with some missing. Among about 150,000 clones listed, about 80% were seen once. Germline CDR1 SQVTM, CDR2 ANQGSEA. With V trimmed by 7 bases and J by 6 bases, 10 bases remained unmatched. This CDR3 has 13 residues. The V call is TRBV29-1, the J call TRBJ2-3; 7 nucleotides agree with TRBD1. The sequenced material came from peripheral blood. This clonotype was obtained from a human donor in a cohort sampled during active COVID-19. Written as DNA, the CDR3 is TGCAGCGGGGGGACAGACTCAAGGGATACGCAGTATTTT. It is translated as CSGGTDSRDTQYF.